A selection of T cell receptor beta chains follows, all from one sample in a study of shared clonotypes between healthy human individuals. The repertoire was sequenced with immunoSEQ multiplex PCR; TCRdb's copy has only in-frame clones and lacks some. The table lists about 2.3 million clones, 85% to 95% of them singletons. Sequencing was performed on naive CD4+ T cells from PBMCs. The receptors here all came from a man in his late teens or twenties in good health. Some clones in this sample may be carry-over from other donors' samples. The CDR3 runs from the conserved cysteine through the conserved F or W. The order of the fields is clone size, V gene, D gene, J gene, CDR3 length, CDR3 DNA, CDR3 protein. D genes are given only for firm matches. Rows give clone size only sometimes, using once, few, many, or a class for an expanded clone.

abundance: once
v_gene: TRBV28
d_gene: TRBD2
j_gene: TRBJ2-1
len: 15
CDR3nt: TGTGCCAGCAGCCGACAGCGGGAGAGGGGGAATGAGCAGTTCTTC
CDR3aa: CASSRQRERGNEQFF

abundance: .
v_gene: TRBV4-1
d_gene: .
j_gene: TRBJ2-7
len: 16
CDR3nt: TGCGCCAGCAGCCAGTTTGGGGCACCCGTCTCCTACGAGCAGTACTTC
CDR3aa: CASSQFGAPVSYEQYF

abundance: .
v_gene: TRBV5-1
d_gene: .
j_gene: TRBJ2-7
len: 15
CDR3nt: TGCGCCAGCAGCTTGGCTTCTGGGGGCCCCTACGAGCAGTACTTC
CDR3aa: CASSLASGGPYEQYF

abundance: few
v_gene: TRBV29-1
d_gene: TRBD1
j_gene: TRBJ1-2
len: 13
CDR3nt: TGCAGCGTAAGACAGGGAGTGTCCTATGGCTACACCTTC
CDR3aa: CSVRQGVSYGYTF

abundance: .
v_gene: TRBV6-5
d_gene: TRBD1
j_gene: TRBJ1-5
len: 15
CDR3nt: TGTGCCAGCAGTTACTCGTGGACAGGGGATCAGCCCCAGCATTTT
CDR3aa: CASSYSWTGDQPQHF

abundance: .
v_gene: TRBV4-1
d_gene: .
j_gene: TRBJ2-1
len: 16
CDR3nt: TGCGCCAGCAGCCAAGGAGCGGGCCGAACCTACAATGAGCAGTTCTTC
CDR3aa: CASSQGAGRTYNEQFF

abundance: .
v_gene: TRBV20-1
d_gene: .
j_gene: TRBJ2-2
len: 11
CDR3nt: TGCAGTGCTCCCCTCACCGGGGAGCTGTTTTTT
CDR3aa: CSAPLTGELFF

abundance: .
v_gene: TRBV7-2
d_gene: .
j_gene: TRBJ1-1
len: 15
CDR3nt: TGTGCCAGCAGCCGTGGGGGCAGGTCGAACACTGAAGCTTTCTTT
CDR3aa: CASSRGGRSNTEAFF

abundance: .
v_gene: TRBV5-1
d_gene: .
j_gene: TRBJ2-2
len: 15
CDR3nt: TGCGCCAGCAGCTTGAGGCGCGGGATTAACGGGGAGCTGTTTTTT
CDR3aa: CASSLRRGINGELFF

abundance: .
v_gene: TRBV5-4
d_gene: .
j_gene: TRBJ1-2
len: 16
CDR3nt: TGTGCCAGCAGCTTGTTAACGGGACGGAGTAACTATGGCTACACCTTC
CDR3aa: CASSLLTGRSNYGYTF

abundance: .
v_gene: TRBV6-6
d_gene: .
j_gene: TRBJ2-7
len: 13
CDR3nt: TGTGCCAGCAGTTACGTTCCATGGCACGAGCAGTACTTC
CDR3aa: CASSYVPWHEQYF

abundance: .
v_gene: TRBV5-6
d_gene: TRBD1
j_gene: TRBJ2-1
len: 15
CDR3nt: TGTGCCAGCAGCCCAGGGACAGGGGCCAACGATGAGCAGTTCTTC
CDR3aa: CASSPGTGANDEQFF

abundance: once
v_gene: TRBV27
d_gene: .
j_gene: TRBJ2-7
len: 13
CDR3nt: TGTGCCAGCAGGCCCGGCAATCCCTACGAGCAGTACTTC
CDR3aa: CASRPGNPYEQYF

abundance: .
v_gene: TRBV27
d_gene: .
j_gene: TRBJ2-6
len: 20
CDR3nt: TGTGCCAGCAGTCGCGGGACCCCGACAGGTTATAGACCTGGGGCCAACGTCCTGACTTTC
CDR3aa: CASSRGTPTGYRPGANVLTF

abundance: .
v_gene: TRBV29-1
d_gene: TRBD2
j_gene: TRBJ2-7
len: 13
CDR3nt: TGCAGCGTTGGGTCTAGCGGCTCCTACGAGCAGTACTTC
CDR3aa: CSVGSSGSYEQYF

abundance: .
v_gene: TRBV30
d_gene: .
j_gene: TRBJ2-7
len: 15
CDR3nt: TGTGCCTGGAGTCACCCGAGCCGGAGGACCTACGAGCAGTACTTC
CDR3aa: CAWSHPSRRTYEQYF

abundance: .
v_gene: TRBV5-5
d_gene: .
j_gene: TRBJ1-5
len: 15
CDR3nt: TGTGCCAGCAGCATCGCGGGAGATCATTATCAGCCCCAGCATTTT
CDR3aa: CASSIAGDHYQPQHF

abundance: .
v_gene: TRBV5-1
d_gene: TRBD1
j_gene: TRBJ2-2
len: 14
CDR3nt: TGCGCCAGCAGCTTCGCAGGGGGAGCCGGGGAGCTGTTTTTT
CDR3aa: CASSFAGGAGELFF

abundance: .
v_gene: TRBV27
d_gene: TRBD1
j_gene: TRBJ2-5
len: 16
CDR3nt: TGTGCCAGCAGTTTCAGGGGGACAGACGAACAAGAGACCCAGTACTTC
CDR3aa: CASSFRGTDEQETQYF

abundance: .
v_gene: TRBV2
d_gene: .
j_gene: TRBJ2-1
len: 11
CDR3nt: TGTGCCAGCAGCCAAACGGGGGAGCAGTTCTTC
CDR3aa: CASSQTGEQFF

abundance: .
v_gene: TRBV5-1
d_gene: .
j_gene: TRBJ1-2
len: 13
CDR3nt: TGCGCCAGCAGCTTTAATGCCCGGAATGGCTACACCTTC
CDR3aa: CASSFNARNGYTF

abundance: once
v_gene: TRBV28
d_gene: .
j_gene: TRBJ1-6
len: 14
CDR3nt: TGTGCCAGCAGCCCTACTAAGTATAATTCACCCCTCCACTTT
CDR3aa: CASSPTKYNSPLHF

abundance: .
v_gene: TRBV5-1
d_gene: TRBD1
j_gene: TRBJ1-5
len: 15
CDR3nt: TGCGCCAGCAGGGAGGGACAGGTCGAAAGTCAGCCCCAGCATTTT
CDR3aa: CASREGQVESQPQHF

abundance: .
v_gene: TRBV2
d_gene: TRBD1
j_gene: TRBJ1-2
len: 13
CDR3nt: TGTGCCAGCAGCCAGGGGGCGCGTTATGGCTACACCTTC
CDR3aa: CASSQGARYGYTF

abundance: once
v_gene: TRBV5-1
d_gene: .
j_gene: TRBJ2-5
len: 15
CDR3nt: TGCGCCAGCAGCTTGGCCGGGAGTAACCAAGAGACCCAGTACTTC
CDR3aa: CASSLAGSNQETQYF

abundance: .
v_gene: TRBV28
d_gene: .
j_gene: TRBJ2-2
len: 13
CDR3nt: TGTGCCGGGGGGACAGAGAACACCGGGGAGCTGTTTTTT
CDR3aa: CAGGTENTGELFF

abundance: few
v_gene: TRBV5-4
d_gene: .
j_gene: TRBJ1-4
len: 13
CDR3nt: TGTGCCAGCAGCCGGGTCCCCCATGAAAAACTGTTTTTT
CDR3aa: CASSRVPHEKLFF

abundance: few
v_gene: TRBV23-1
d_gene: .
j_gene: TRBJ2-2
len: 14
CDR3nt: TGCGCCAGCAGTCAATTACTGTCGTCCGGGGAGCTGTTTTTT
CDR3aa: CASSQLLSSGELFF

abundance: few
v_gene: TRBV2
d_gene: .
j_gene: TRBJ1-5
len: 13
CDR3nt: TGTGCCAGCAGTGATGAACGGGAGCAGCCCCAGCATTTT
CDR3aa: CASSDEREQPQHF

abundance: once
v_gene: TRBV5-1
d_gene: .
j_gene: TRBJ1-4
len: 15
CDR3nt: TGCGCCAGCAGCATAACAGGGACAAGAAATGAAAAACTGTTTTTT
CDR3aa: CASSITGTRNEKLFF

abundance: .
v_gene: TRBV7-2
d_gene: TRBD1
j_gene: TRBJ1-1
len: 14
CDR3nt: TGTGCCAGCAGCATAGACAGGGGCGGCACTGAAGCTTTCTTT
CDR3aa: CASSIDRGGTEAFF

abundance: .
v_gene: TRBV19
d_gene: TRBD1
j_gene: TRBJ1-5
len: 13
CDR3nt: TGTGCCAGTAGGGACAGGGACAATCAGCCCCAGCATTTT
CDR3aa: CASRDRDNQPQHF

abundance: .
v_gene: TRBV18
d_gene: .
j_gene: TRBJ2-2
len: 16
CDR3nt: TGTGCCAGCTCACCACGCAGGGGCCTAAACACCGGGGAGCTGTTTTTT
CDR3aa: CASSPRRGLNTGELFF

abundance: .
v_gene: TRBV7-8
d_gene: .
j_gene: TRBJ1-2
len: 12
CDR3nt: TGTGCCAGCAGTGGGCAGAATTATGGCTACACCTTC
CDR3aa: CASSGQNYGYTF

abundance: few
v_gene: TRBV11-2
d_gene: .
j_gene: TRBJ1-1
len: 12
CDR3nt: TGTGCCAGCAGCCTTATGAACACTGAAGCTTTCTTT
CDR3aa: CASSLMNTEAFF

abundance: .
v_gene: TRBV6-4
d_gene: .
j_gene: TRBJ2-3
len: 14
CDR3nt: TGTGCCAGCAGTGCCCAGTCGGCGGCAGATACGCAGTATTTT
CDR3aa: CASSAQSAADTQYF

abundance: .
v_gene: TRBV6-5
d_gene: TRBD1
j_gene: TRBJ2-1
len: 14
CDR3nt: TGTGCCAGCAGTTATCGACAGGGTTTGGATGAGCAGTTCTTC
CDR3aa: CASSYRQGLDEQFF

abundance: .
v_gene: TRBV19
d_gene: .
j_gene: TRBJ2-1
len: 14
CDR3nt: TGTGCCAGTAGGACTTTGGGCCCACAGGGTGAGCAGTTCTTC
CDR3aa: CASRTLGPQGEQFF

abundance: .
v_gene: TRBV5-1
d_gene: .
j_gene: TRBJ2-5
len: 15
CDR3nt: TGCGCCAGCAGCTTGGTCGGGGGCAACCAAGAGACCCAGTACTTC
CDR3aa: CASSLVGGNQETQYF

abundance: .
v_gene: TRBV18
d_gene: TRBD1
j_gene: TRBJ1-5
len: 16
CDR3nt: TGTGCCAGCTCAGTAACCGGGACAGGGTTCGATCAGCCCCAGCATTTT
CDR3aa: CASSVTGTGFDQPQHF

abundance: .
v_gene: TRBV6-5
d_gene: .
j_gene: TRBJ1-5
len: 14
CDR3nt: TGTGCCAGCAGTTACTCGTCTCAGAATCAGCCCCAGCATTTT
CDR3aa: CASSYSSQNQPQHF

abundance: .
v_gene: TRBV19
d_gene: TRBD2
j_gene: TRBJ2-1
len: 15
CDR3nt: TGTGCCAGTAAACCTAGCGGGTTTTCCTACAATGAGCAGTTCTTC
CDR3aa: CASKPSGFSYNEQFF